The 6 T cell receptor beta chains in this list originate from one sample, sequenced in a study of OX40 agonist ivuxolimab in advanced cancers. This table comes from immunoSEQ multiplex PCR, and its TCRdb copy is limited to in-frame clones, with some not included. The data contain tens of thousands of clones, around nine tenths of them seen just once; the ten biggest clones take up about 3%. The material was CD4+ or CD8+ T cells sorted from blood, obtained in a trial of the OX40 agonist ivuxolimab. The receptors originated from an adult with an advanced solid tumor such as melanoma, head and neck, liver or kidney cancer.

This chain joins TRBV5-1 and TRBJ2-3; 13 nucleotides match TRBD2. Trimming at V came to 3 bases and at J to 0 bases, leaving 7 bases not matched to a gene. This CDR3 contains 18 residues. Germline V gene data show CDR1 as SGHRS and CDR2 as YFSETQ. CDR3 bases: TGCGCCAGCAGCTGGGGACTAGCGGGAACCTCTAGCACAGATACGCAGTATTTT. This encodes CASSWGLAGTSSTDTQYF.

The CDR3 sequence is CASSLGQPHYNEQFF. The CDR3 coding sequence is TGTGCCAGCAGCCTCGGACAGCCGCACTACAATGAGCAGTTCTTC. J is TRBJ2-1 and V is TRBV11-3, with D perhaps TRBD1 (6 bases). The CDR3 is made up of 15 amino acids. In germline, CDR1 is SGHNT, CDR2 YENEEA. V was trimmed by 5 bases and J by 3 bases, leaving 14 bases between them.

This chain connects TRBV2 to TRBJ1-3; D remains unclear. The CDR3 has 15 amino acids. The germline V and J ends were trimmed by 4 bases and 0 bases, with 10 bases remaining between them. Per germline, CDR1 SNHLY and CDR2 FYNNEI. Written as DNA, the CDR3 is TGTGCCAGCAGTGGGGCAGGCGGCTCTGGAAACACCATATATTTT. Translating it yields CASSGAGGSGNTIYF.

This chain links TRBV2 with TRBJ2-2; TRBD1 aligns across 8 bases. CDR3 size: 14 residues. V lost 6 bases to trimming and J lost 3 bases; unmatched junction nucleotides: 3. Germline CDR1 is SNHLY and CDR2 is FYNNEI. The CDR3 sequence is CASRLDRDTGELFF. The CDR3 DNA follows: TGTGCCAGCAGACTGGACAGGGACACCGGGGAGCTGTTTTTT.

The chain combines TRBV18 with TRBJ1-4; D is unresolved. Trimming took 5 bases from V and 0 from J, leaving 13 bases between them. CDR1 is KGHSH, CDR2 LQKENI, per germline. The CDR3 spans 16 residues. The CDR3 sequence is CASSVLGLPTNEKLFF. The DNA for the CDR3 is TGTGCCAGCTCAGTGTTGGGCTTACCAACTAATGAAAAACTGTTTTTT.

This chain links TRBV28 with TRBJ2-7, with 10 bases fitting TRBD1. Unmatched junction bases numbered 7, after V lost 5 bases and J lost 3 bases. The CDR3 covers 15 residues. CDR1 is MDHEN and CDR2 is SYDVKM in the germline V gene. The CDR3 region is CASSPLWDRGYEQYF. The CDR3 region has the DNA TGTGCCAGCAGTCCTCTTTGGGACAGGGGCTACGAGCAGTACTTC. Using reference TRBV28 and TRBJ2-7 for the parts outside the CDR3, the full variable domain is DVKVTQSSRYLVKRTGEKVFLECVQDMDHENMFWYRQDPGLGLRLIYFSYDVKMKEKGDIPEGYSVSREKKERFSLILESASTNQTSMYLCASSPLWDRGYEQYFGPGTRLTVT.